This is a list of T cell receptor beta chains from one sample in a study of T-cell memory formation after mild COVID-19. TCRdb ran MiXCR on the 5' RACE reads and lists one entry per CDR3 protein. Of under 350,000 distinct CDR3 sequences in the sample, 15% to 20% were seen once. Sequenced sample: PBMCs or a T cell subset sorted from them (not recorded which). The receptors come from a man between 18 and 29 years old who had mild COVID-19 (a few samples of this study predate the infection). Cell type and time point are not known. Both conserved end residues are part of each CDR3. A D gene is named only where the DNA matches it firmly. Expanded clones are given a class, and other clones once, few, many or no size at all.

j_call v_call d_call clone_size cdr3_aa cdr3_nt
TRBJ1-1 TRBV18 - few CASSGGRAEKAFF TGTGCCAGCTCAGGGGGCAGGGCCGAAAAAGCTTTCTTT
TRBJ2-5 TRBV29-1 - few CSEDTQETQYF TGCAGCGAGGATACCCAAGAGACCCAGTACTTC
TRBJ2-1 TRBV20-1 TRBD2 many CSARGAGTTAYNEQFF TGCAGTGCTAGAGGGGCCGGGACTACTGCCTACAATGAGCAGTTCTTC
TRBJ2-7 TRBV20-1 TRBD2 - CSASQGSGEYEQYF TGCAGTGCTTCCCAGGGTAGCGGGGAGTACGAGCAGTACTTC
TRBJ2-2 TRBV4-1 - few CASSRPGNTGELFF TGCGCCAGCAGCAGGCCAGGGAACACCGGGGAGCTGTTTTTT
TRBJ2-3 TRBV29-1 - - CSHTSNTDTQYF TGCAGCCACACGTCGAACACAGATACGCAGTATTTT
TRBJ1-5 TRBV5-7 - many CASNIGVNQPQHF TGTGCCAGCAACATCGGGGTCAATCAGCCCCAGCATTTT
TRBJ2-7 TRBV10-3 - - CAISPDYEQYF TGTGCCATCAGTCCCGACTACGAGCAGTACTTC
TRBJ1-2 TRBV20-1 - many CSASQGIDYGYTF TGCAGTGCTAGCCAGGGGATCGACTATGGCTACACCTTC
TRBJ2-3 TRBV7-9 - many CASQVGPTDTQYF TGTGCCAGCCAAGTGGGTCCCACAGATACGCAGTATTTT
TRBJ1-5 TRBV7-2 TRBD1 few CASSLGTGLAQPQHF TGTGCCAGCAGCTTAGGGACAGGCCTGGCCCAGCCCCAGCATTTT
TRBJ2-7 TRBV7-2 TRBD1 few CASSDPGTGGEQYF TGTGCCAGCAGCGACCCCGGGACAGGGGGCGAGCAGTACTTC
TRBJ2-7 TRBV19 - few CASGYQGSYEQYF TGTGCCAGTGGCTACCAGGGGTCCTACGAGCAGTACTTC
TRBJ2-1 TRBV4-2 - - CASGAGANSYNEQFF TGTGCCAGCGGTGCAGGGGCTAACTCCTACAATGAGCAGTTCTTC
TRBJ2-5 TRBV4-1 - - CASSQGYSETQYF TGCGCCAGCAGCCAAGGATATAGCGAGACCCAGTACTTC
TRBJ2-3 TRBV7-2 - many CASSLFAEPTDTQYF TGTGCCAGCAGCTTATTTGCGGAGCCGACAGATACGCAGTATTTT
TRBJ2-3 TRBV5-1 TRBD1 - CASGTAGGSDTQYF TGCGCCAGCGGAACGGCAGGGGGATCAGATACGCAGTATTTT
TRBJ2-7 TRBV7-9 - - CASSSRSSGSSYEQYF TGTGCCAGCAGCTCAAGAAGCAGTGGGAGCTCCTACGAGCAGTACTTC
TRBJ2-1 TRBV11-3 TRBD1 - CASSLERGRSNEQFF TGTGCCAGCAGCTTAGAGAGGGGGCGTAGTAATGAGCAGTTCTTC
TRBJ1-1 TRBV4-3 - - CASSQLPNTEAFF TGCGCCAGCAGCCAGTTGCCGAACACTGAAGCTTTCTTT
TRBJ1-2 TRBV20-1 - - CSARPVYGYTF TGCAGTGCCCGCCCCGTCTATGGCTACACCTTC
TRBJ1-5 TRBV13 TRBD1 - CASSRGGMSNQPQHF TGTGCCAGCAGCCGAGGGGGCATGAGCAATCAGCCCCAGCATTTT
TRBJ1-5 TRBV27 TRBD1 - CASSHDRGWQPQHF TGTGCCAGCAGTCACGACAGGGGATGGCAGCCCCAGCATTTT
TRBJ2-5 TRBV7-9 TRBD2 few CASSVWTSGGAGETQYF TGTGCCAGCAGCGTATGGACTAGCGGGGGGGCCGGAGAGACCCAGTACTTC
TRBJ2-5 TRBV6-5 - - CASSYSSQETQYF TGTGCCAGCAGTTACTCCTCCCAAGAGACCCAGTACTTC
TRBJ1-3 TRBV19 - once CASKRQGFNTIYF TGTGCCTCTAAAAGGCAGGGGTTCAACACCATATATTTT
TRBJ1-2 TRBV4-1 - few CASSQVPGWGYTF TGCGCCAGCAGCCAAGTTCCGGGGTGGGGCTACACCTTC
TRBJ1-4 TRBV2 - few CASSDSGRLNEKLFF TGTGCCAGCAGTGATAGTGGCAGGCTTAATGAAAAACTGTTTTTT
TRBJ2-5 TRBV7-9 - - CASSITEAETQYF TGTGCCAGCAGCATCACAGAGGCAGAGACCCAGTACTTC
TRBJ1-5 TRBV6-4 TRBD1 - CASSDGTGGNQPQHF TGTGCCAGCAGTGACGGGACAGGGGGCAATCAGCCCCAGCATTTT
TRBJ2-2 TRBV9 - - CASSVVGQNTGELFF TGTGCCAGCAGCGTAGTCGGACAGAACACCGGGGAGCTGTTTTTT
TRBJ2-3 TRBV7-9 TRBD2 - CASSPFGLAGGTMDTQYF TGTGCCAGCAGCCCCTTCGGGCTAGCGGGGGGAACCATGGATACGCAGTATTTT
TRBJ2-2 TRBV5-4 - few CASSLEVAGELFF TGTGCCAGCAGCTTGGAAGTTGCCGGGGAGCTGTTTTTT
TRBJ1-1 TRBV5-6 - - CASSFGRRTEAFF TGTGCCAGCAGCTTCGGACGAAGGACTGAAGCTTTCTTT
TRBJ1-2 TRBV6-6 - few CASSYSKGNYGYTF TGTGCCAGCAGTTACTCGAAGGGAAACTATGGCTACACCTTC
TRBJ2-3 TRBV20-1 - many CSARGLADTQYF TGCAGTGCTAGAGGTCTAGCAGATACGCAGTATTTT
TRBJ2-1 TRBV12-5 - few CASGLAGTYNEQFF TGTGCTAGTGGTTTGGCCGGTACCTACAATGAGCAGTTCTTC
TRBJ2-7 TRBV7-9 - few CASSLLPDSFEQYF TGTGCCAGCAGCCTACTTCCTGACAGCTTCGAGCAGTACTTC
TRBJ2-3 TRBV10-3 TRBD2 - CATGLAGGTDTQYF TGTGCCACGGGACTAGCGGGGGGCACAGATACGCAGTATTTT
TRBJ2-2 TRBV5-1 TRBD1 - CASSANPGTGLTGELFF TGCGCCAGCAGCGCAAACCCCGGGACAGGGCTAACCGGGGAGCTGTTTTTT
TRBJ2-7 TRBV20-1 TRBD1 few CSAGQGVISYEQYF TGCAGTGCAGGACAGGGTGTGATATCCTACGAGCAGTACTTC
TRBJ1-1 TRBV7-2 - few CASSSRDPGPKAFF TGTGCCAGCAGCTCCCGGGACCCGGGGCCCAAAGCTTTCTTT
TRBJ1-1 TRBV12-3/TRBV12-4 - - CASSFPDRNTEAFF TGTGCCAGCAGTTTCCCAGACCGAAACACTGAAGCTTTCTTT
TRBJ1-2 TRBV5-1 TRBD1 many CASSLGQGRGYTF TGCGCCAGCAGCTTGGGACAGGGACGTGGCTACACCTTC
TRBJ2-6 TRBV6-2/TRBV6-3 - few CASIQTGSGANVLTF TGTGCCAGCATCCAGACAGGATCTGGGGCCAACGTCCTGACTTTC